This T cell receptor beta chain was recovered during a study of blood T cells in healthy people across ages. The second PCR ran about 6 to 12 cycles with a sample-barcoded 5' primer and J-beta primers. The yield of each sample was at least 2.5 million CDR3-containing paired-end reads. TCRdb processed the 5' RACE reads anew with MiXCR; each CDR3 protein has one entry. The sample carries roughly 1.5 million distinct CDR3 sequences, roughly 43% recorded once. Total RNA extraction produced at least 5.5 micrograms (per sample) for the study. Between the trimmed V and J ends, which lost 6 bases and 4 bases, there was a span of 7 bases. The CDR3 contains 11 residues. Germline loops: CDR1 DFQATT, CDR2 SNEGSKA (reference sequence). This clonotype was counted ten times or more. Antigen: not known. Regarding the study as a whole: With age, beta diversity per million T cells declined roughly linearly, significantly by 30 to 50.

This TCR was recovered from a woman between 18 and 29 years old in good health. The chain combines TRBV20-1 with TRBJ2-1; D is uncertain. Sequences were obtained from blood. DNA for the CDR3: TGCAGTGCAACCGAATACAATGAGCAGTTCTTC. Protein product: CSATEYNEQFF.